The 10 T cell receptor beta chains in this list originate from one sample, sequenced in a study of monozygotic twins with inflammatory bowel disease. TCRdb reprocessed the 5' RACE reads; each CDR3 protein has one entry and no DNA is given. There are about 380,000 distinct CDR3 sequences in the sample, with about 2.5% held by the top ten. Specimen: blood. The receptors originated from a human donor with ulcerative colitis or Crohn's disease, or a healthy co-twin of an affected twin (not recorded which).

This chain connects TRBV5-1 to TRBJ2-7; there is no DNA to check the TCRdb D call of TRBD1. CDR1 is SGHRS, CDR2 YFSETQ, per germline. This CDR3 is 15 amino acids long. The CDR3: CASSLGGTGIYEQYF.

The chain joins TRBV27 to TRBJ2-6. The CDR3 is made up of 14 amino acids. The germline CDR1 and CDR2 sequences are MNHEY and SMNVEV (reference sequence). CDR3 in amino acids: CASSHNSGANVLTF.

CDR3 sequence: CATSSRDRGLYQETQYF. This rearrangement joins TRBV15 to TRBJ2-5; the TRBD1 assignment by TCRdb is unverifiable without DNA. This CDR3 contains 17 residues. The germline CDR1 and CDR2 sequences are LNHNV and YYDKDF (reference sequence).

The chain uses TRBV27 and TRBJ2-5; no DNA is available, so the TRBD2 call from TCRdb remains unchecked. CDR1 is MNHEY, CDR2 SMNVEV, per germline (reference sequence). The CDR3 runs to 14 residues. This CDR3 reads CASSGSLRLETQYF.

CDR3 sequence reads: CASSLSSQGNSPLHF. The chain links TRBV5-1 to TRBJ1-6; TCRdb outputs TRBD1, but without DNA this stays unchecked. CDR3 length: 15 amino acids. From germline, CDR1 is SGHRS and CDR2 YFSETQ.

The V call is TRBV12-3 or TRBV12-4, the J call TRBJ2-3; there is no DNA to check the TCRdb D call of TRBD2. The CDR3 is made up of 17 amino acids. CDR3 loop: CASSLVAGGGATDTQYF.

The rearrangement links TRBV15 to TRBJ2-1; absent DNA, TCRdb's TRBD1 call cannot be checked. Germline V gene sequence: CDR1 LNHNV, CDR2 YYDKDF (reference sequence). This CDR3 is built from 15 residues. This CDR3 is CATSWDRVSYNEQFF.

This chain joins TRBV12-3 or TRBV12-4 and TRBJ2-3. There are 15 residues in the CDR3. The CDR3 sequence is CASRKVYTSGDTQYF.

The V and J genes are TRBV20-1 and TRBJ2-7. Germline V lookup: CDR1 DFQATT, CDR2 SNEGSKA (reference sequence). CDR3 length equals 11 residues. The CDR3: CSARIAYEQYF.

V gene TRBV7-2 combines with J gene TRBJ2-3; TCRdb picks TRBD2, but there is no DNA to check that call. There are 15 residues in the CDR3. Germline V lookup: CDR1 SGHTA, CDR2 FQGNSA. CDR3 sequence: CASRLGPGRVDTQYF.